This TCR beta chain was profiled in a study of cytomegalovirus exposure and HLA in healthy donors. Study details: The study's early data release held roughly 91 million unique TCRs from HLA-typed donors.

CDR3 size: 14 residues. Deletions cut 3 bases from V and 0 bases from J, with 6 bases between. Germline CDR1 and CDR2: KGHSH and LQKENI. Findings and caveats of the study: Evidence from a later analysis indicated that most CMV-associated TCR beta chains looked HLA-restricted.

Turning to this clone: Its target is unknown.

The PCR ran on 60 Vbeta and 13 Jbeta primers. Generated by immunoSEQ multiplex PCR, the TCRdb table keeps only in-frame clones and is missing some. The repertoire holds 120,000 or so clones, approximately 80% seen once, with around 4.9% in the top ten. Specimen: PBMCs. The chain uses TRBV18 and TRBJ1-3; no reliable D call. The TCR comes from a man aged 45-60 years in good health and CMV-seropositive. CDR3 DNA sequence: TGTGCCAGCTCACCTAAGCCCTCTGGAAACACCATATATTTT. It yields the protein CASSPKPSGNTIYF.